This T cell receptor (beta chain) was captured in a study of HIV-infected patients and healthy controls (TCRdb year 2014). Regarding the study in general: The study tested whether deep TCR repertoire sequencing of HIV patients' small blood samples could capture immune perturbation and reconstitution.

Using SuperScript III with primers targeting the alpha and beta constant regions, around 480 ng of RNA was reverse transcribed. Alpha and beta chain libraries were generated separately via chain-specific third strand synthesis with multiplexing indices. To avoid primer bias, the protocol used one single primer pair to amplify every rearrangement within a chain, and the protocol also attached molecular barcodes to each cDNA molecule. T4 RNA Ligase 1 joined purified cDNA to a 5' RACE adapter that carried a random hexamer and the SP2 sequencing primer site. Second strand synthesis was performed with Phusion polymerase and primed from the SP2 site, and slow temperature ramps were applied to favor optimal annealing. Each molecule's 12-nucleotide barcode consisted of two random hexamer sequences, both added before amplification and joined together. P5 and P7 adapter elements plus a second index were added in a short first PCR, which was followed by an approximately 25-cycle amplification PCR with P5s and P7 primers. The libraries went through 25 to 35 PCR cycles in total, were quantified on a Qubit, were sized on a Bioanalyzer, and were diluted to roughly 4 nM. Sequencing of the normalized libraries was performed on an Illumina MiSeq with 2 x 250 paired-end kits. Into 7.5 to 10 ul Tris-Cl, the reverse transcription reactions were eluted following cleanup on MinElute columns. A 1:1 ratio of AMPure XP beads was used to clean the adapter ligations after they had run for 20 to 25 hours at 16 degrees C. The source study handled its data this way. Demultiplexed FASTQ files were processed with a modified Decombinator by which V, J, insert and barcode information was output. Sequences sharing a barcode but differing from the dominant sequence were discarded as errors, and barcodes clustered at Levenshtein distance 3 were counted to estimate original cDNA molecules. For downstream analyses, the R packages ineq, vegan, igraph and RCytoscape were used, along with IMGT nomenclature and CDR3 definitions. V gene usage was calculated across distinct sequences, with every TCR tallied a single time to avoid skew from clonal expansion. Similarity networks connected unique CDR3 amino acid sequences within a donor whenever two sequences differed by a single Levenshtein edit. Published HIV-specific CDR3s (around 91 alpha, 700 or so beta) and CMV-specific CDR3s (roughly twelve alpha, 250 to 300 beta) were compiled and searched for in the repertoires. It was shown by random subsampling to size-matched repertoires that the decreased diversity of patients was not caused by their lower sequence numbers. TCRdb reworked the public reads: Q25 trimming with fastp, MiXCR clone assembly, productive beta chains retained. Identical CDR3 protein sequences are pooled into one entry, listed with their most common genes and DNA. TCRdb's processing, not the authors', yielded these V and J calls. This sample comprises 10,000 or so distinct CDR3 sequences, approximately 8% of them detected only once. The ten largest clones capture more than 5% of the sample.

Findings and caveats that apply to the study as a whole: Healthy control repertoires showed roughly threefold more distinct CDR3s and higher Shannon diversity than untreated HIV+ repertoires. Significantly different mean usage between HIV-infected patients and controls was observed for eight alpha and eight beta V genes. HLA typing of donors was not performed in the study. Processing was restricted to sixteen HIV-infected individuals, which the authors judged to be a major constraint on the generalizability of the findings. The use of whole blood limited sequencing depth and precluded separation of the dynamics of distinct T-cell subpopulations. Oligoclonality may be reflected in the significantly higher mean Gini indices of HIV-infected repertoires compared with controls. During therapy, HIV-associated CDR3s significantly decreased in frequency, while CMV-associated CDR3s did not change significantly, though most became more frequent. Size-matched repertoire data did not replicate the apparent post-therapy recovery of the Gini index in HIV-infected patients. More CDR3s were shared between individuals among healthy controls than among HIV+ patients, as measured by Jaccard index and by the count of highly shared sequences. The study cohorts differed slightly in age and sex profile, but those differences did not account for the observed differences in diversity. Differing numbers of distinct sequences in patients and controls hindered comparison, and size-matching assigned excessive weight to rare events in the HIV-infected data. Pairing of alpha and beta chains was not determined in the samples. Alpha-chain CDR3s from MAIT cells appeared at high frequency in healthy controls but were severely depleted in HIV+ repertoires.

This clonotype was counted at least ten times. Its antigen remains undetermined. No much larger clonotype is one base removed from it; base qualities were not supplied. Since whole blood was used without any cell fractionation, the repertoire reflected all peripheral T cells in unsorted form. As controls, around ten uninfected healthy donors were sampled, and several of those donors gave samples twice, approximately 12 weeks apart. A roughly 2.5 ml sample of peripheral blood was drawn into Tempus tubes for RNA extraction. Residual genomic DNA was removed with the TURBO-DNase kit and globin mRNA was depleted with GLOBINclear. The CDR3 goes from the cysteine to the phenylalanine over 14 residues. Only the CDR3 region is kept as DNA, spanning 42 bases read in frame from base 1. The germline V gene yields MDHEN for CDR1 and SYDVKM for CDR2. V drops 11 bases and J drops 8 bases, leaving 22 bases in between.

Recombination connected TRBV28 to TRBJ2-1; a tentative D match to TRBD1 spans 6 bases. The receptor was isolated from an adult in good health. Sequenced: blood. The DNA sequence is TGTGCCTGCGTGGGGTACAGGGAGAGCGATGAGCAGTTCTTC. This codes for CACVGYRESDEQFF.